Following are 11 T cell receptor beta chains from one sample sequenced in a study of tumor and adjacent non-tumor tissue in lung cancer. The template was RNA from unsorted bulk tissue. The normal lung tissue was taken more than 3 cm from the tumor edge. TCRbeta libraries were built with three rounds of nested PCR, modified from ARM-PCR. TCRdb re-derived calls from the multiplex PCR reads in MiXCR, one entry per CDR3 protein. The sample shows 100,000 or so distinct CDR3 sequences, about 80% of them seen only once. The sample comprised distant non-tumor lung tissue. Every receptor here comes from a man between 60 and 70 years old with small cell lung cancer.

Many counts were recorded for this clonotype. The chain has TRBV29-1 and TRBJ1-2; D gene ambiguous. Trimming removed 3 bases from V and 3 bases from J, with 14 bases in between. This CDR3 comprises 14 residues. Germline values: CDR1 SQVTM, CDR2 ANQGSEA. CDR3 protein: CSVESRAEYYGYTF. Here the CDR3 DNA reads TGCAGCGTTGAGTCCCGGGCGGAGTACTATGGCTACACCTTC.

About this clonotype itself: This could be a read error, since a much larger clone is one nucleotide away. The J gene is TRBJ1-2, the V gene TRBV30; no reliable D call. The germline V gene has CDR1 GTSNPN and CDR2 SVGIG (reference sequence). The CDR3 has 14 residues. CDR3 amino acids: CAWTIKVPNHGYTF. Written as DNA, the CDR3 is TGTGCCTGGACTATAAAAGTCCCTAACCATGGCTACACCTTC.

As concerns this clonotype: A junction end diverges from the germline sequence, so it may reflect a read error. This sequence joins TRBV29-1 and TRBJ2-5; D may be TRBD2 (6 bases). The CDR3 totals 14 residues. Germline CDR1 and CDR2: SQVTM and ANQGSEA. The DNA of the CDR3 is TGTAGCGCCGGGAATGGGGGGTCGATGGAGACCCATTACTTC. It yields the protein CSAGNGGSMETHYF.

Turning to this clonotype: Its ends do not fully match the called genes, so a read error is possible. The rearrangement joins TRBV5-5 to TRBJ2-1; D perhaps matches TRBD1 (6 bases). The germline V gene encodes CDR1 SGHKS and CDR2 YYEKEE (reference sequence). This CDR3 contains 15 residues. The CDR3 coding sequence is TGTGCTAGCAGCCCGGACAGTAGGAGATACAGTGAGCAGTTCTTC. Protein product: CASSPDSRRYSEQFF.

About this clonotype itself: A much more abundant neighbour one base away suggests this may be a read error. The chain links TRBV28 to TRBJ2-7, with D uncertain. V was cut by 6 bases and J by 3 bases, with 12 bases left in between. This CDR3 is 13 amino acids long. The germline gives CDR1 MDHEN, CDR2 SYDVKM. CDR3 bases: TGTGCCAGCAGGAGTGGACGGTTCTACGAGCAGTACTTC. Protein: CASRSGRFYEQYF.

To note about this clonotype: One end of the junction varies from germline; a read error may be responsible. The chain is built from TRBV5-4 and TRBJ2-3, with D possibly being TRBD1 or TRBD2 (5 bases each). The CDR3 has 15 amino acids. Germline lookup yields CDR1 SGHNT and CDR2 YYREEE (reference sequence). In nucleotides, the CDR3 is TGTGCCAGCAGTCCATGGGGGAAAATTAAGGATACGCGGTATTTT. It is translated as CASSPWGKIKDTRYF.

The V call is TRBV11-2, the J call TRBJ2-1; the match to TRBD2 covers 11 bases. Germline trimming cut 10 bases from V and 8 bases from J; bases unmatched to any gene: 16. The CDR3 runs 16 residues. Per the germline V gene, CDR1 is SGHAT and CDR2 is FQNNGV. CDR3 nucleotides: TGTGCCACCAACCCTAGATTAGCGGGAGGGCAATATGAGCAGTTCTTC. Protein: CATNPRLAGGQYEQFF.

Concerning this clonotype itself: Mismatch with germline at one junction end may stem from a read error. The rearrangement uses TRBV6-5 and TRBJ2-4; D might be TRBD1 or TRBD2, each matching 6 bases. Looked up from germline, CDR1 is MNHEY and CDR2 is SVGAGI. The CDR3 contains 14 residues. In DNA form, the CDR3 reads TGTGCCGGCAGTCTCACGGGGGCCAAAAACATTCACTACTTC. This gives the protein CAGSLTGAKNIHYF.

A note on this clonotype: The junction and the germline gene differ at one end; a read error may be behind it. This rearrangement joins TRBV12-3 or TRBV12-4 to TRBJ2-5; the D gene is possibly TRBD1 (6 bases). CDR3 length: 14 residues. In DNA form, the CDR3 reads TGTGCCAGCACCAGTGGTGGGGGACAAGAGACCCAGTGCTTC. It is translated as CASTSGGGQETQCF.

With regard to this clonotype: Mismatch with germline at one junction end may stem from a read error. The CDR3 bases are TGTACCAGCAGCCAAGAGAGAGGGACGTCCTTTGGTGGCTACACCTTC. Amino acid sequence: CTSSQERGTSFGGYTF. The chain employs TRBV4-2 and TRBJ1-2; TRBD1 is a possible D gene (5 bases). Germline assignment: CDR1 LGHNA and CDR2 YNFKEQ. CDR3 length: 16 residues.

Concerning this clonotype itself: One end of the junction varies from germline; a read error may be responsible. The chain links TRBV6-1 to TRBJ2-3; 10 bases map to TRBD1. The CDR3 totals 14 residues. The germline V gene encodes CDR1 MNHNS and CDR2 SASEGT. CDR3 loop: CTSSEGQGSDRQYF. The CDR3 region has the DNA TGTACCAGCAGTGAGGGACAGGGGTCAGATAGGCAGTATTTT.